Shown below are 23 T cell receptor beta chains from a single sample sequenced in a study of control samples from healthy donors and cancer patients. Sequencing used immunoSEQ multiplex PCR; TCRdb keeps in-frame clones, though not all of them. This sample yields approximately 99,000 clones, of which 70% to 85% are seen a single time; 6.5% belongs to the top ten. The sample consisted of blood. The origin of the receptors is a man aged 18 to 30 in good health.

The gene calls are TRBV4-1 and TRBJ1-2, with D possibly TRBD1 on 6 matching bases. The CDR3 totals 14 residues. Deletions cut 0 bases from V and 3 bases from J, with 8 bases between. In germline, CDR1 is MGHRA, CDR2 YSYEKL. CDR3 loop: CASSQDGQYYGYTF. CDR3 DNA: TGCGCCAGCAGCCAAGATGGACAGTACTATGGCTACACCTTC.

In the case of this clone: The germline gene is not matched at one end of the junction; a read error may be the cause. The CDR3 here is CASSFDRATALW. The CDR3 coding sequence is TGTGCCAGCAGTTTTGACAGGGCCACGGCCCTCTGG. V is TRBV12-3 or TRBV12-4 and J is TRBJ2-3; 7 bases match TRBD1. The CDR3 consists of 12 residues.

J is TRBJ2-3 and V is TRBV6-5; D is perhaps TRBD2 (5 bases). The CDR3 has 16 residues. Germline V gene data show CDR1 as MNHEY and CDR2 as SVGAGI. The ends were cut back, 2 bases at V and 5 bases at J, with 17 bases in the middle. Here the CDR3 reads CASSYTDHGSLDTQYF. In DNA, the CDR3 is TGTGCCAGCAGTTACACAGATCATGGGAGTCTAGATACGCAGTATTTT.

The CDR3 coding sequence is TGTGCCAGCATCGAAACAGGGGCCTCAGACGAAAAACTGTTTTTT. Residues: CASIETGASDEKLFF. This sequence joins TRBV7-9 and TRBJ1-4, with 7 bases fitting TRBD1. The CDR3 loop spans 15 amino acids. The junction had 13 bases not matched to a gene; V was cut back by 7 bases and J by 8 bases. In germline, CDR1 is SEHNR, CDR2 FQNEAQ (reference sequence).

This clone was observed a single time. This chain connects TRBV30 to TRBJ1-1; perhaps TRBD1 as D (5 bases). V lost 1 base and J lost 5, with 14 bases in between. The CDR3 covers 14 residues. CDR1 is GTSNPN and CDR2 is SVGIG in the germline V gene (reference sequence). The CDR3 spells CAWSAVGGWTEAFF. CDR3 nucleotide sequence: TGTGCCTGGAGTGCCGTTGGGGGATGGACTGAAGCTTTCTTT.

The rearrangement joins TRBV11-3 to TRBJ1-1; D is possibly TRBD1 (5 bases). Trimming left V 5 bases short and J 2 bases short, with 9 bases between. This CDR3 has 13 amino acids. Germline lookup yields CDR1 SGHNT and CDR2 YENEEA. The CDR3 nucleotides read TGTGCCAGCAGCCGAGACAGAAACACTGAAGCTTTCTTT. The encoded protein is CASSRDRNTEAFF.

This rearrangement joins TRBV6-2 or TRBV6-3 to TRBJ2-3; 7 bases are shared with TRBD2. The germline V gene has CDR1 MNHEY and CDR2 SVGEGT. The CDR3 totals 18 residues. The J segment lost 2 bases and the V segment lost 2 bases, leaving 13 bases of the junction unmatched. CDR3 nucleotide sequence: TGTGCCAGCAGTTACCACTTTACTAGCGCCGGAACCACAGATACGCAGTATTTT. This sequence encodes CASSYHFTSAGTTDTQYF.

This CDR3 reads CASSLTGTVHNSPLHF. The CDR3 nucleotides read TGTGCCAGCAGCTTGACCGGGACAGTCCATAATTCACCCCTCCACTTT. This chain uses TRBV7-6 with TRBJ1-6; 7 bases agree with TRBD1. CDR3 size: 16 residues. Germline V lookup: CDR1 SGHVS, CDR2 FNYEAQ. Trimming at V came to 3 bases and at J to 5 bases, leaving 7 bases not matched to a gene.

Only one count was recorded for this clone. The sample carries other DNA sequences with the same CDR3. This chain uses TRBV18 with TRBJ2-3; D remains unclear. This CDR3 contains 13 residues. Trimming removed 0 bases at V and 2 bases at J, with 3 bases between. CDR1 is KGHSH, CDR2 LQKENI, per germline. The CDR3 reads CASSPPSTDTQYF. The CDR3 nucleotides read TGTGCCAGCTCACCACCTTCCACAGATACGCAGTATTTT.

The chain combines TRBV3-1 (or the pseudogene TRBV3-2) with TRBJ1-3, with no clear D. CDR1 and CDR2 (germline): LGHDT, YNNKEL (reference sequence). The V gene lost 0 bases and the J gene lost 0 bases, with 9 bases spanning the gap. The CDR3 consists of 16 residues. CDR3 sequence reads: CASSQDYIGSGNTIYF. The CDR3 nucleotides read TGTGCCAGCAGCCAAGACTATATAGGCTCTGGAAACACCATATATTTT.

The V call is TRBV6-5, the J call TRBJ2-5; D tentatively reads TRBD1 or TRBD2 (5 bases each). The CDR3 has 13 residues. V lost 11 bases and J 5 bases, leaving 18 bases between the germline ends. Per the germline V gene, CDR1 is MNHEY and CDR2 is SVGAGI. This CDR3 is CAGGRTAEETQYF. The CDR3 nucleotides are TGTGCCGGGGGTAGGACCGCCGAGGAGACCCAGTACTTC.

V is TRBV5-6 and J is TRBJ2-7; D is ambiguous. Germline CDR1 reads SGHDT; CDR2 reads YYEEEE. The V end was cut by 1 base, the J end by 2 bases, with 10 bases between. The CDR3 is made up of 14 amino acids. This chain's CDR3 is CASSLLDTAYEQYF. The CDR3 DNA sequence: TGTGCCAGCAGCTTGTTGGATACAGCCTACGAGCAGTACTTC.

This rearrangement joins TRBV18 to TRBJ1-2; unclear D gene. V was shortened by 0 bases and J by 7 bases, with 12 bases between the two germline ends. CDR3 size: 14 residues. Looked up from germline, CDR1 is KGHSH and CDR2 is LQKENI. The CDR3 coding sequence is TGTGCCAGCTCACCACCGTCCCGGGCTGGTGGCTACACCTTC. Residues: CASSPPSRAGGYTF.

This clone has just one count. The CDR3 DNA follows: TGTGCTAGTGGTTTGGCGGGACAGGGGATCAATGAGCAGTTCTTC. Its protein is CASGLAGQGINEQFF. The chain links TRBV12-5 to TRBJ2-1, with 10 bases fitting TRBD1. Trimming took 1 base from V and 6 from J; bases not matched to a gene: 3. The CDR3 length is 15 residues. Germline V CDR1 and CDR2: LGHNT, FRNRAP.

The chain carries TRBV6-5 and TRBJ2-2; tentative D call: TRBD2 (6 bases). V was shortened by 0 bases and J by 7 bases, with 9 bases between the two germline ends. The CDR3 covers 14 residues. Per germline, CDR1 MNHEY and CDR2 SVGAGI. CDR3 amino acids: CASSYSMGGGELFF. The DNA of the CDR3 is TGTGCCAGCAGTTACTCGATGGGGGGCGGGGAGCTGTTTTTT.

This chain uses TRBV9 with TRBJ2-5; no definite D call. The CDR3 has 16 residues. From germline, CDR1 is SGDLS and CDR2 YYNGEE. The ends were cut back, 0 bases at V and 2 bases at J, with 14 bases in the middle. DNA for the CDR3: TGTGCCAGCAGCGTAGGGGGTCGAGAGTTACAAGAGACCCAGTACTTC. Amino acid sequence: CASSVGGRELQETQYF. The full variable domain, with the rest looked up from reference TRBV9 and TRBJ2-5, is DSGVTQTPKHLITATGQRVTLRCSPRSGDLSVYWYQQSLDQGLQFLIQYYNGEERAKGNILERFSAQQFPDLHSELNLSSLELGDSALYFCASSVGGRELQETQYFGPGTRLLVL.

This clone was counted a single time. The chain links TRBV18 to TRBJ2-7; 8 bases fit TRBD2. This CDR3 is 19 amino acids long. Looked up from germline, CDR1 is KGHSH and CDR2 is LQKENI. The junction had 15 bases not matched to a gene; V was cut back by 2 bases and J by 0 bases. CDR3 nucleotide sequence: TGTGCCAGCTCACCAAACGTCCAGCGGGGGCTGCGCGGCTCCTACGAGCAGTACTTC. Residues: CASSPNVQRGLRGSYEQYF. Combining the CDR3 with reference TRBV18 and TRBJ2-7 gives the whole variable domain NAGVMQNPRHLVRRRGQEARLRCSPMKGHSHVYWYRQLPEEGLKFMVYLQKENIIDESGMPKERFSAEFPKEGPSILRIQQVVRGDSAAYFCASSPNVQRGLRGSYEQYFGPGTRLTVT.

This clone was seen just once. V gene TRBV2 combines with J gene TRBJ2-3; TRBD1 or TRBD2 may be the D gene (5 bases each). Germline V gene data show CDR1 as SNHLY and CDR2 as FYNNEI. V was pared by 7 bases and J by 9 bases, with 17 bases between. This CDR3 contains 13 residues. Here the CDR3 reads CASMGEDRVTQYF. CDR3 DNA sequence: TGTGCCAGCATGGGGGAAGATCGGGTGACGCAGTATTTT.

This rearrangement joins TRBV25-1 to TRBJ1-1, with D uncertain. The CDR3 length is 13 residues. In germline, CDR1 is MGHDK, CDR2 SYGVNS. Trimming removed 6 bases at V and 5 bases at J, with 13 bases between. The CDR3 loop reads CASRRTFDTEAFF. CDR3 DNA sequence: TGTGCCAGCAGACGGACCTTCGATACTGAAGCTTTCTTT.

V gene TRBV6-2 or TRBV6-3 combines with J gene TRBJ2-7; 8 nucleotides match TRBD1. From germline, CDR1 is MNHEY and CDR2 SVGEGT. This CDR3 has 15 amino acids. V lost 6 bases and J lost 3; bases outside the gene matches: 10. Here the CDR3 reads CASSLRDRPVYEQYF. The CDR3 coding sequence is TGTGCCAGCAGCCTCCGGGACAGGCCTGTCTACGAGCAGTACTTC.

The genes are TRBV24-1 and TRBJ2-2, with D perhaps TRBD1 (6 bases). The CDR3 covers 19 residues. The V gene lost 3 bases and the J gene lost 3 bases, with 22 bases spanning the gap. Germline CDR1 KGHDR, CDR2 SFDVKD. The CDR3 spells CATSDVRGVDFLDTGELFF. For the CDR3, the DNA is TGTGCCACCAGTGATGTCAGGGGCGTCGATTTTTTGGACACCGGGGAGCTGTTTTTT.

This chain connects TRBV5-5 to TRBJ1-2; D perhaps matches TRBD1 (5 bases). Between the trimmed V and J ends, which lost 0 bases and 1 base, there was a span of 10 bases. The CDR3 spans 15 residues. The germline gives CDR1 SGHKS, CDR2 YYEKEE (reference sequence). The CDR3 spells CASSLGQGFNYGYTF. The CDR3 DNA sequence: TGTGCCAGCAGCTTGGGGCAGGGATTTAACTATGGCTACACCTTC.

The sample holds one count of this clone. Here the CDR3 DNA reads TGTGCCACCTGGAGGGTTGAAGGAGGAAACACCATATATTTT. The encoded protein is CATWRVEGGNTIYF. V is TRBV15 and J is TRBJ1-3, with D uncertain. Between the trimmed V and J ends, which lost 8 bases and 4 bases, there was a span of 15 bases. The CDR3 sequence is 14 residues long. From germline, CDR1 is LNHNV and CDR2 YYDKDF (reference sequence).